This T cell receptor (beta chain) emerged from a study of B cell selection in AIRE deficiency. General study results and limits: Of 3657 shared Treg TCRbeta sequences, around 32% were healthy-only, more than 7.5% patient-only. Patient Tconv cells held roughly 31% of Treg sequences shared by healthy donors.

The data were produced by immunoSEQ multiplex PCR, yet TCRdb's version contains in-frame clones alone and is incomplete. The sample records roughly 24,000 clones, about nine tenths being singletons. Regulatory T cells were sorted as CD4+CD25hiCD127low/negative. Unrelated healthy donors provided the controls. Per germline, CDR1 LGHNA and CDR2 YSLEER. The V and J ends lost 0 bases and 0 bases respectively, with 18 bases between them. CDR3 length: 18 residues. On this clone itself: Its antigen is as yet unknown.

Sequencing was performed on CD4+CD25+ Tregs sorted from PBMCs. The chain joins TRBV4-3 to TRBJ2-7; D ambiguous. The origin of this receptor is a human donor in good health. The CDR3 sequence: CASSQDHSLGTSSYEQYF. The DNA of the CDR3 is TGCGCCAGCAGCCAAGATCACTCCTTAGGAACAAGCTCCTACGAGCAGTACTTC.